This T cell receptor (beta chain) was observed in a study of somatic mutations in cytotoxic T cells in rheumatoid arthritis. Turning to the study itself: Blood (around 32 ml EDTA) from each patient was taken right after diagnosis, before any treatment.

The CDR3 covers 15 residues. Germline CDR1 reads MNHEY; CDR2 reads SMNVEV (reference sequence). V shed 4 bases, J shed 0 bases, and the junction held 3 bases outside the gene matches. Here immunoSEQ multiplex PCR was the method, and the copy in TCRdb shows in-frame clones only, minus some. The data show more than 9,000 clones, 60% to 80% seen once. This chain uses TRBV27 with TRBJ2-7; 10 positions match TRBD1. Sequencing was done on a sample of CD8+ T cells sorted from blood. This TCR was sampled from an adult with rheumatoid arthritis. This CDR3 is CASSSGQGHSYEQYF. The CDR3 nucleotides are TGTGCCAGCAGTTCGGGACAGGGGCACTCCTACGAGCAGTACTTC.